This record concerns one T cell receptor (beta chain) sequence. These data belong to a study of T cells in Graves' hyperthyroidism and ophthalmopathy. TCR beta CDR3 region amplification was performed from RNA transcripts. RT-PCR in the first round (using the HTBI primer set) targeted the TCR CDR3. TCRdb passed the multiplex PCR reads through MiXCR, listing each CDR3 protein once. The sample has some 500,000 distinct CDR3 sequences; less than 25% are singletons. This CDR3 spans 12 amino acids. V lost 4 bases and J lost 5, with 9 bases in between. Germline CDR1 reads SGHAT; CDR2 reads FQNNGV. What was sequenced was blood. The chain employs TRBV11-2 and TRBJ2-7; D unclear. The sequence came from a woman aged 25 to 39 with Graves' ophthalmopathy. The CDR3 here is CASSSSIHEQYF. The DNA of the CDR3 is TGTGCCAGCAGCTCTTCGATCCACGAGCAGTACTTC.